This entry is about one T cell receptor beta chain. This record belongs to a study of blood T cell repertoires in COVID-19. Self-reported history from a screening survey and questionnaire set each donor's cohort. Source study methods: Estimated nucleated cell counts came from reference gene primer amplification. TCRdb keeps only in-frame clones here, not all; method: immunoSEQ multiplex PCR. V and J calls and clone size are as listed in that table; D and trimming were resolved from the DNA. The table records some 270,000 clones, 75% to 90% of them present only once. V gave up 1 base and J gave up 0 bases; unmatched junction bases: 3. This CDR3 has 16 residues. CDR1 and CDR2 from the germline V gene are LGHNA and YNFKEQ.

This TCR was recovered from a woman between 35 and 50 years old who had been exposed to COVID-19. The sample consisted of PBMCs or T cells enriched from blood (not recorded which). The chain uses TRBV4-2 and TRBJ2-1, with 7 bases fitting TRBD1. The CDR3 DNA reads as TGTGCCAGCAGCCAAGCCTCAGGGGGCTCCTACAATGAGCAGTTCTTC. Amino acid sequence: CASSQASGGSYNEQFF.